The sequence of this TCR beta chain was determined in a study of T cell repertoires in cytomegalovirus infection. About the study: Both CMV infection and a matching HLA type were indicated by public TCR beta signatures. Study-wide findings and caveats: Identification of carriers of CMV plus the relevant HLA was achieved through cumulative public TCR beta family frequency.

Comment on this clonotype: Its antigen remains unidentified.

TCRdb fed the reads into MiXCR, producing one record per CDR3 protein. The table includes 100,000 to 150,000 distinct CDR3 sequences, 7% to 9.5% detected once. There are 13 residues in the CDR3. With 4 bases removed from V and 5 bases from J, the gap between germline ends came to 11 bases. Germline V gene lookup returns CDR1 SEHNR and CDR2 FQNEAQ (reference sequence). Sequenced input: PBMCs. The origin of this receptor is a human donor in good health (CMV status not recorded). Some clones in this sample may be carry-over from other donors' samples. This chain joins TRBV7-9 and TRBJ1-1; D is possibly TRBD1 (5 bases). The CDR3 region has the DNA TGTGCCAGCAGCTCCCAGCAGGGTACTGAAGCTTTCTTT. This codes for CASSSQQGTEAFF.